The rows below give T cell receptor beta chains drawn from one sample of a study of cytomegalovirus exposure and HLA in healthy donors. Sequencing was performed with immunoSEQ multiplex PCR; in TCRdb, only in-frame clones are kept and a portion is missing. The table shows about 300,000 clones, with more than 80% occurring only once. Sample: PBMCs. These TCRs come from a man in his forties or fifties in good health and CMV-seropositive. Each CDR3 is given with its conserved first and last residue. D genes are given only for firm matches. Where a row states a size, it is once, few, many or the class of an expanded clone; other rows omit it.

>TRBV15|TRBJ2-7|-|TRBD2
TGTGCCACCAGCGGGCAAGGAGCGGGAGAAATAGAGCAGTACTTC
CATSGQGAGEIEQYF
>TRBV12-5|TRBJ2-1|-|TRBD1
TGTGCTAGTGGTACCGGACAGGGGACAAACAATGAGCAGTTCTTC
CASGTGQGTNNEQFF
>TRBV19|TRBJ2-3|-|-
TGTGCCAGTAGTATAGGACTAGATACGCAGTATTTT
CASSIGLDTQYF
>TRBV11-2|TRBJ1-1|-|TRBD1
TGTGCCAGCAGTTCCCTCGGGACAGGGGGCGTGGAAGCTTTCTTT
CASSSLGTGGVEAFF
>TRBV2|TRBJ2-7|-|-
TGTGCCAGCAGTCCGAGCTCCTACGAGCAGTACTTC
CASSPSSYEQYF
>TRBV19|TRBJ1-5|-|-
TGTGCCAGTAGTATAGAGTGGACCCGGGGTACTCAGCCCCAGCATTTT
CASSIEWTRGTQPQHF
>TRBV28|TRBJ1-5|few|-
TGTGCCAGCAGCACTTACAGGTACAATCAGCCCCAGCATTTT
CASSTYRYNQPQHF
>TRBV19|TRBJ2-2|-|-
TGTGCCAGTAGTTCCCCCGGGACTCTCCTATACACCGGGGAGCTGTTTTTT
CASSSPGTLLYTGELFF
>TRBV13|TRBJ1-2|-|TRBD1
TGTGCCAGCAGCTTAGGCCTCCGGGACAGAGTTCGGGGCTACACCTTC
CASSLGLRDRVRGYTF
>TRBV7-9|TRBJ2-5|-|-
TGTGCCAGCAGCCTTAGCGCAGAGACCCAGTACTTC
CASSLSAETQYF
>TRBV12-5|TRBJ2-3|-|-
TGTGCTAGTGGTTTAGGTACGACTAGCACAGATACGCAGTATTTT
CASGLGTTSTDTQYF
>TRBV28|TRBJ1-4|-|-
TGTGCCAGCAGTTTGTATCGGGGGTGGAGTGAAAAACTGTTTTTT
CASSLYRGWSEKLFF
>TRBV30|TRBJ1-1|-|TRBD1
TGTGCCTGGAGTCAACAGGGGTGGACTGAAGCTTTCTTT
CAWSQQGWTEAFF
>TRBV27|TRBJ2-7|-|TRBD1
TGTGCCAGCAGTTTGGGCAGGGGGCACTACGAGCAGTACTTC
CASSLGRGHYEQYF
>TRBV28|TRBJ2-7|-|TRBD2
TGTGCCAGCAGGATCCCACTAGCGGGAGGGCACGAGCAGTACTTC
CASRIPLAGGHEQYF
>TRBV10-2|TRBJ2-7|-|TRBD2
TGCGCCAGCGTGCCGGGACTAGCGGGAGTTTACGAGCAGTACTTC
CASVPGLAGVYEQYF
>TRBV7-2|TRBJ2-1|-|TRBD2
TGTGCCAGCAGCTCTCAAGCGGGAATGGTCAATGAGCAGTTCTTC
CASSSQAGMVNEQFF
>TRBV27|TRBJ2-7|-|-
TGTGCCAGCAGTTTAGGTACGGGCTCCTACGAGCAGTACTTC
CASSLGTGSYEQYF
>TRBV5-8|TRBJ1-4|-|-
TGTGCCAGCAGCTTCTGGGACATCGGTAATGAAAAACTGTTTTTT
CASSFWDIGNEKLFF
>TRBV2|TRBJ1-1|-|TRBD1
TGTGCCAGCAGTTCCCAGGACAGGGTTGACACTGAAGCTTTCTTT
CASSSQDRVDTEAFF
>TRBV7-2|TRBJ1-5|-|-
TGTGCCAGCAATCAGGGTATGAGCAATCAGCCCCAGCATTTT
CASNQGMSNQPQHF
>TRBV28|TRBJ1-1|-|TRBD1
TGTGCCAGCAGACCTCCGGGACAGGGGGCTGTCACTGAAGCTTTCTTT
CASRPPGQGAVTEAFF
>TRBV7-8|TRBJ2-7|-|-
TGTGCCAGCAGCCCCCGGGTAAGCTCCTACGAGCAGTACTTC
CASSPRVSSYEQYF
>TRBV5-1|TRBJ2-6|-|TRBD1
TGCGCCAGCAGCTACCTTTCGGGACAGGGAATCTCTGGGGCCAACGTCCTGACTTTC
CASSYLSGQGISGANVLTF
>TRBV19|TRBJ2-5|once|-
TGTGCCAGTAGTACCTCTGGACAGCCGGGGGAGGGCCCTCGGGAGACCCAGTACTTC
CASSTSGQPGEGPRETQYF
>TRBV28|TRBJ2-7|-|-
TGTGCCAGCAGTCGCCGGGAATACGAGCAGTACTTC
CASSRREYEQYF
>TRBV6-6|TRBJ1-5|few|-
TGTGCCAGCAGTTACTTGAAAGAGGGCAATCAGCCCCAGCATTTT
CASSYLKEGNQPQHF
>TRBV11-2|TRBJ2-5|-|TRBD2
TGTGCCAGCAGCTTAGTAGCGGGAGTTTTTGAGACCCAGTACTTC
CASSLVAGVFETQYF
>TRBV5-1|TRBJ1-6|once|-
TGCGCCAGCAGCCCCAGGGAAAACAATTCACCCCTCCACTTT
CASSPRENNSPLHF
>TRBV6-1|TRBJ2-1|-|TRBD2
TGTGCCAGCAGTGGGACTAGCGGGAGAGCTATACGGGATGAGCAGTTCTTC
CASSGTSGRAIRDEQFF
>TRBV28|TRBJ2-7|-|-
TGTGCCAGCAGACCCAGGGCACACGAGCAGTACTTC
CASRPRAHEQYF
>TRBV11-1|TRBJ1-3|-|-
TGTGCCAGCAGCCTCGACAGGCCCTCTGGAAACACCATATATTTT
CASSLDRPSGNTIYF
>TRBV6-1|TRBJ1-1|once|TRBD1
TGTGCCAGCAGTACCCCGGGACAGGGTCGTACTGAAGCTTTCTTT
CASSTPGQGRTEAFF
>TRBV5-1|TRBJ2-7|-|-
TGCGCCAGCAGCTTGGGGACAGCCACCGAGCAGTACTTC
CASSLGTATEQYF
>TRBV29-1|TRBJ2-3|few|-
TGCAGCGTTGAAGGAGGGGCCTGGGGGGCAGATACGCAGTATTTT
CSVEGGAWGADTQYF